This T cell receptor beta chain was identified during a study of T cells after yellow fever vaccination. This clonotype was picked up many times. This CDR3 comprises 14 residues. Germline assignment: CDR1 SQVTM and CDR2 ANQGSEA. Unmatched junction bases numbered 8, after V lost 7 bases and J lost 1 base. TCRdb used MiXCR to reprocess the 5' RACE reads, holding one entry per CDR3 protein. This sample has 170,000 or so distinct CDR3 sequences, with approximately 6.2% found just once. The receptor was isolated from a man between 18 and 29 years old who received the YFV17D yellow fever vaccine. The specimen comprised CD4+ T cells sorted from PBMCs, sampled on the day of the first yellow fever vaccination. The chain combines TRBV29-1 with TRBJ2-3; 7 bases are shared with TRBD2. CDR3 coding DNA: TGCAGCGCTGGGGGGGGGATCGGCACAGATACGCAGTATTTT. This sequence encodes CSAGGGIGTDTQYF.